This TCR beta chain was retrieved from a study of blood T cell repertoires in COVID-19. Study overall: Sample material is recorded as cDNA or gDNA derived from T cells, B-cell-depleted T cells, or PBMCs.

This CDR3 has 14 amino acids. Trimming pared 2 bases from V and 8 bases from J, leaving 13 bases between. The germline V gene encodes CDR1 SGHRS and CDR2 YFSETQ. As handled by the study authors: Estimates of nucleated cell counts were drawn from the amplification of reference gene primers. Generated by immunoSEQ multiplex PCR, the TCRdb table keeps only in-frame clones and is missing some. D and trimming come from the DNA, and the V and J calls and clone size come from that table. The data hold 250,000 to 350,000 clones, with around 82% observed a single time. The receptor comes from a human donor with COVID-19, enrolled during active disease. The donor label of this sample is uncertain. The chain links TRBV5-1 to TRBJ2-2; D is undetermined. Sequenced sample: peripheral blood. CDR3 sequence (DNA): TGCGCCAGCAGCTTAGTGCCCGGGTCTGGGGAGCTGTTTTTT. Its translation: CASSLVPGSGELFF.